Listed below are T cell receptor beta chains from one sample, sequenced in a study of T cell responses to AZD1222 COVID-19 vaccine. Sequencing was performed with immunoSEQ multiplex PCR; in TCRdb, only in-frame clones are kept and a portion is missing. Of around 130,000 clones listed, about 94% are singletons. Material: peripheral blood, obtained on day 0 of AZD1222 vaccination. All receptors come from an adult in good health. The CDR3 runs from the conserved cysteine through the conserved F or W. The order of the fields is J gene, D gene, V gene, CDR3 protein. A D gene is named only where the DNA matches it firmly.

TRBJ1-6 | NA | TRBV7-6 | CASSLSSGANSPLHF
TRBJ2-3 | TRBD2 | TRBV19 | CASSTGLEADTQYF
TRBJ2-2 | NA | TRBV21-1 | CATLPRQGNTGELFF
TRBJ2-7 | NA | TRBV7-9 | CASSLEVGAGHEQYF
TRBJ2-6 | NA | TRBV19 | CASSPSRYRAEFSGANVLTF
TRBJ1-1 | NA | TRBV5-4 | CASSLGLTEAFF
TRBJ2-7 | NA | TRBV12-3/TRBV12-4 | CASRLGASYEQYF
TRBJ1-5 | TRBD1 | TRBV19 | CASSIGGQGSQPQHF
TRBJ2-1 | TRBD2 | TRBV5-1 | CASRPRLAGNNEQFF
TRBJ1-1 | NA | TRBV20-1 | CSASEAVYTEAFF
TRBJ2-3 | TRBD2 | TRBV5-4 | CASSFAGLAGGPDTQYF
TRBJ1-2 | NA | TRBV6-2/TRBV6-3 | CASSYLERIYGYTF
TRBJ2-7 | NA | TRBV12-2 | CASRHLGPASYEQYF
TRBJ1-1 | TRBD1 | TRBV6-6 | CASSPRQGDTEAFF
TRBJ1-2 | NA | TRBV19 | CASSIDLNLAGRNHRGYTF
TRBJ2-1 | NA | TRBV18 | CASSVKPPQGLTNNEQFF
TRBJ2-7 | TRBD1 | TRBV19 | CASSIEGQSSYEQYF
TRBJ2-7 | NA | TRBV10-3 | CAISDGAGEQYF
TRBJ1-4 | NA | TRBV5-1 | CASSRTDRPATNEKLFF
TRBJ2-1 | NA | TRBV9 | CASSTTPSVSSYNEQFF
TRBJ2-3 | NA | TRBV11-3 | CASSLAHPTDTQYF
TRBJ2-7 | NA | TRBV7-3 | CASSPRGLLEQYF
TRBJ2-7 | NA | TRBV4-1 | CASSQAPLRGSDEQYF
TRBJ1-3 | NA | TRBV12-3/TRBV12-4 | CATVGVSGNTIYF
TRBJ2-7 | NA | TRBV6-2/TRBV6-3 | CASSYGPSLEQYF
TRBJ2-2 | NA | TRBV3-1/TRBV3-2 | CASSSIGGANTGELFF
TRBJ1-5 | NA | TRBV15 | CATSRGAGDPNQPQHF
TRBJ1-1 | TRBD1 | TRBV10-1 | CASSERGLGTEAFF
TRBJ2-1 | NA | TRBV18 | CASSPSQEQFF
TRBJ2-7 | TRBD1 | TRBV4-1 | CASSQGSPGQGSYEQYF
TRBJ1-1 | NA | TRBV11-1 | CASDLTGKTEAFF
TRBJ2-5 | TRBD1 | TRBV5-1 | CASSRRQGEQETQYF
TRBJ2-1 | TRBD2 | TRBV4-1 | CASSQEFSGTYNEQFF
TRBJ1-6 | NA | TRBV4-2 | CASSQEGSLASPLHF
TRBJ1-2 | TRBD1 | TRBV29-1 | CSVGQDLGYTF
TRBJ1-1 | TRBD1 | TRBV19 | CASRRQGTEAFF
TRBJ1-5 | TRBD1 | TRBV30 | CAWTTGRNQPQHF
TRBJ1-2 | NA | TRBV28 | CASSPGQLNYGYTF
TRBJ2-1 | TRBD1 | TRBV24-1 | CATSGELGQGVKNEQFF
TRBJ1-5 | NA | TRBV5-6 | CASSLAGGSNQPQHF
TRBJ2-3 | NA | TRBV21-1 | CASSNYSPTGTDTQYF
TRBJ1-2 | TRBD1 | TRBV9 | CASSASGQGYYGYTF
TRBJ2-2 | NA | TRBV5-6 | CASSLVAFAGKNTGELFF
TRBJ2-5 | NA | TRBV29-1 | CSVVDGQETQYF
TRBJ2-3 | NA | TRBV6-5 | CASSYSGISTDTQYF
TRBJ2-3 | NA | TRBV6-2/TRBV6-3 | CASSYGTGTPTDTQYF
TRBJ2-7 | TRBD2 | TRBV3-1/TRBV3-2 | CASSQDLQAGAYEQYF
TRBJ2-1 | NA | TRBV5-8 | CASSSIRGRTSYNEQFF
TRBJ1-2 | NA | TRBV18 | CASSPETSYGYTF
TRBJ2-5 | NA | TRBV18 | CASSPTIGSETQYF
TRBJ2-1 | TRBD1 | TRBV10-1 | CASSKGQFLSVNEQFF
TRBJ2-1 | NA | TRBV24-1 | CATSDSSDYNEQFF
TRBJ1-2 | NA | TRBV3-1/TRBV3-2 | CASSRGRTLNGYTF
TRBJ1-1 | NA | TRBV10-3 | CAISLTGNTEAFF